This entry concerns a single T cell receptor beta chain. Produced via immunoSEQ multiplex PCR; TCRdb's table is partial and in-frame only. The table lists 25,000 to 30,000 clones, over 75% of them singletons. This entry comes from a study of PD-1 blockade in classical Hodgkin lymphoma. The time point here: cycle 4 day 1 (C4D1), after five to seven weeks of nivolumab. Every patient had relapsed following autologous stem cell transplantation, and cohorts differed in brentuximab vedotin exposure. Germline CDR1 MNHNS, CDR2 SASEGT. The CDR3 runs 15 residues. V was pared by 2 bases and J by 4 bases, with 0 bases of the junction left unmatched.

Sequencing was performed on peripheral blood mononuclear cells (PBMCs), taken before the fourth cycle of nivolumab. The chain couples TRBV6-1 to TRBJ2-3; 13 nucleotides match TRBD2. The sequence came from a human donor with classical Hodgkin lymphoma. CDR3 coding DNA: TGTGCCAGCAGTGAAACTAGCGGGGGGGCAGATACGCAGTATTTT. It codes for CASSETSGGADTQYF.